Listed below are T cell receptor beta chains from one sample, sequenced in a study of T cells in localized non-small cell lung cancer. The method was immunoSEQ multiplex PCR; TCRdb's version includes in-frame clones alone and lacks a portion of them. Of under 95,000 clones listed, 70% to 90% were seen once; the top ten hold nearly 9.5%. The sequences come from peripheral blood, collected before any cancer treatment. These receptor sequences come from an older female donor with stage I lung adenocarcinoma. Each CDR3 is given with its conserved first and last residue. A D gene is named only where the DNA matches it firmly. Rows give clone size only sometimes, using once, few, many, or a class for an expanded clone.

j_call v_call d_call clone_size cdr3_nt cdr3_aa
TRBJ2-3 TRBV5-1 TRBD2 NA TGCGCCGGAAGGGTGGGACTAGCATGGCCAGATACGCAGTATTTT CAGRVGLAWPDTQYF
TRBJ2-3 TRBV11-2 NA NA TGTGCCAGCAGCTTGAAGGGCCCCACAGATACGCAGTATTTT CASSLKGPTDTQYF
TRBJ2-7 TRBV2 TRBD1 NA TGTGCCAGCAGTGAAATGGGACAGGGGTCCTACGAGCAGTACTTC CASSEMGQGSYEQYF
TRBJ1-1 TRBV4-1 NA once TGCGCCAGCAGACTCGTTGGGGGGACTGAAGCTTTCTTT CASRLVGGTEAFF
TRBJ2-1 TRBV7-9 NA NA TGTGCCAGCAGCCGCCTAGACGAGCAGTTCTTC CASSRLDEQFF
TRBJ1-2 TRBV5-8 TRBD1 NA TGTGCCAGCAGACCAACGGGACAGCGGGGCTACACCTTC CASRPTGQRGYTF
TRBJ2-2 TRBV7-8 NA NA TGTGCCAGCAGCTTCCCGAACACCGGGGAGCTGTTTTTT CASSFPNTGELFF
TRBJ2-5 TRBV10-3 NA NA TGTGCCATCAGTGAAGCTTACCAAGAGACCCAGTACTTC CAISEAYQETQYF
TRBJ1-2 TRBV27 TRBD1 NA TGTGCCAGCAGTATCCTACAGGGGAAGGGCGCTAACTATGGCTACACCTTC CASSILQGKGANYGYTF
TRBJ2-5 TRBV5-4 NA NA TGTGCCAGCAGCGCCCAGTATCCGGGGGCTCGGGAGACCCAGTACTTC CASSAQYPGARETQYF
TRBJ1-6 TRBV4-3 TRBD1 NA TGCGCCAGCAGCCAAGATGAGGGACAGGGTCATTCACCCCTCCACTTT CASSQDEGQGHSPLHF
TRBJ2-3 TRBV11-3 NA NA TGTGCCAGCAGCTTAGACCCGGGGCCCACAGATACGCAGTATTTT CASSLDPGPTDTQYF
TRBJ2-3 TRBV5-6 NA NA TGTGCCAGCAGCTTGGGGCTGGGTACAGATACGCAGTATTTT CASSLGLGTDTQYF
TRBJ1-5 TRBV18 TRBD1 few TGTGCCAGCTCACCCACAACAGGGGGAGGCAATCAGCCCCAGCATTTT CASSPTTGGGNQPQHF
TRBJ2-5 TRBV30 NA NA TGTGCCTGGAGTAGAGGCTTACAAGAGACCCAGTACTTC CAWSRGLQETQYF
TRBJ1-5 TRBV5-1 NA NA TGCGCCAGCAGCCCCGATGGCGGTAGCAATCAGCCCCAGCATTTT CASSPDGGSNQPQHF
TRBJ2-5 TRBV28 NA NA TGTGCCAGCAGCCGACAGTTACAAGAGACCCAGTACTTC CASSRQLQETQYF
TRBJ1-4 TRBV18 TRBD1 NA TGTGCCAGCTCACCTTGGACAGGGCACGAAAAACTGTTTTTT CASSPWTGHEKLFF
TRBJ1-2 TRBV29-1 NA NA TGCAGCGTTGAAGATCCCAGGGGAAGAGACTATGGCTACACCTTC CSVEDPRGRDYGYTF
TRBJ2-1 TRBV7-8 NA NA TGTGCCAGCAGCTCAGGTAGCGGATTGTACAATGAGCAGTTCTTC CASSSGSGLYNEQFF
TRBJ2-7 TRBV18 TRBD1 NA TGTGCCAGCTCACCATGGAGGGGACAGGGAGACTCCTACGAGCAGTACTTC CASSPWRGQGDSYEQYF
TRBJ2-5 TRBV7-6 TRBD2 NA TGTGCCAGCAGCTTAGGCGGGAGGGCCTTTTCGTTCCCACAAGAGACCCAGTACTTC CASSLGGRAFSFPQETQYF
TRBJ2-7 TRBV6-1 TRBD1 NA TGTGCCAGCAGAGGGACAGGCGCCTACTACGAGCAGTACTTC CASRGTGAYYEQYF
TRBJ1-1 TRBV7-2 NA NA TGTGCCAGCAGCTTAGATGATGGGAACACTGAAGCTTTCTTT CASSLDDGNTEAFF
TRBJ1-1 TRBV6-1 NA NA TGTGCCAGCAGTGTGTCCAGGGACACTGAAGCTTTCTTT CASSVSRDTEAFF
TRBJ1-1 TRBV7-8 TRBD1 NA TGTGCCAGCAGCTTAGAGGGACAGGGGAACACTGAAGCTTTCTTT CASSLEGQGNTEAFF
TRBJ2-3 TRBV11-2 TRBD2 once TGTGCCAGCAGCTTAGGACTAGCGGGGGGGGTTACGCAGTATTTT CASSLGLAGGVTQYF
TRBJ1-1 TRBV6-5 NA NA TGTGCCAGCAGTTATTCTCCGGGGCGTGGGACTGAAGCTTTCTTT CASSYSPGRGTEAFF
TRBJ1-2 TRBV11-2 NA few TGTGCCAGCAGCTTAGCCACTTCGGGGCCTTATGGCTACACCTTC CASSLATSGPYGYTF
TRBJ2-3 TRBV7-9 NA few TGTGCCAGCAGCTTGGCTGATACGCAGTATTTT CASSLADTQYF
TRBJ1-5 TRBV10-3 NA NA TGTGCCATCAGTGCGGTCGGGTCAGGTATCAATCAGCCCCAGCATTTT CAISAVGSGINQPQHF
TRBJ2-4 TRBV30 TRBD1 NA TGTGCCTGGGGGACAGTAGCCAAAAACATTCAGTACTTC CAWGTVAKNIQYF
TRBJ2-5 TRBV9 NA NA TGTGCCAGCAGTAGACTAGACCAAGAGACCCAGTACTTC CASSRLDQETQYF
TRBJ1-2 TRBV4-2 NA few TGTGCCAGCAGCCAAGATCTGAAGGGCACTGGAGGCTACACCTTC CASSQDLKGTGGYTF
TRBJ2-1 TRBV9 TRBD2 NA TGTGCCAGCAGCGTCGGCGGGGGGGCGGTTTCCTACAATGAGCAGTTCTTC CASSVGGGAVSYNEQFF
TRBJ2-7 TRBV9 TRBD2 once TGTGCCAGCAGCCCCAGACTAGCGGGAGTGTACGAGCAGTACTTC CASSPRLAGVYEQYF
TRBJ1-3 TRBV7-9 NA NA TGTGCCAGCAGCTCGGACAACTCTGGAAACACCATATATTTT CASSSDNSGNTIYF
TRBJ2-1 TRBV5-1 TRBD2 NA TGCGCCAGCAGCTTGAGGTCCCCTAGACTAGCGGGCCAATACAATGAGCAGTTCTTC CASSLRSPRLAGQYNEQFF
TRBJ2-7 TRBV7-2 NA NA TGTGCCAGCAGCCGGCCCGGGACCTACGAGCAGTACTTC CASSRPGTYEQYF
TRBJ1-1 TRBV30 NA NA TGTGCCTGGAGTATCAGGGGTACGAACACTGAAGCTTTCTTT CAWSIRGTNTEAFF
TRBJ1-5 TRBV6-5 TRBD1 NA TGTGCCAGTAGACAGGGGGGCAATCAGCCCCAGCATTTT CASRQGGNQPQHF
TRBJ2-7 TRBV5-1 TRBD1 NA TGCGCCAGCAGCTTGGGAGAGGGGGCAAAGCGGTACTTC CASSLGEGAKRYF